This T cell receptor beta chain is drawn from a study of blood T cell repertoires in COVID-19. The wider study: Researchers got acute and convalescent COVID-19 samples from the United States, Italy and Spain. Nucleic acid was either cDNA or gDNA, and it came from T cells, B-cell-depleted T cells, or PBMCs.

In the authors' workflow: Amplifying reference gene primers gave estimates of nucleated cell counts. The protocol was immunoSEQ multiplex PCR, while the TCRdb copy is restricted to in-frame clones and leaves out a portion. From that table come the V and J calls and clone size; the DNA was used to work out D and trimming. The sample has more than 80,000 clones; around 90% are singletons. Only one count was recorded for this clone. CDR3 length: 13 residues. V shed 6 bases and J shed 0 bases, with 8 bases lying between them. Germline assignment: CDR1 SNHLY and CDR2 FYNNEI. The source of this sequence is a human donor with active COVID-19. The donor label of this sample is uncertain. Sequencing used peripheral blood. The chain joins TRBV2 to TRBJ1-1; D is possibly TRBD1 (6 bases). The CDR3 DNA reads TGTGCCAGCAGCGGACAGTTGAACACTGAAGCTTTCTTT. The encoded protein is CASSGQLNTEAFF.